This TCR beta chain is drawn from a study of radiotherapy plus CTLA-4 blockade in lung cancer (dated by TCRdb to 2017 to 2018). Study-level background: Objective responses occurred in roughly a sixth of enrolled patients, and around 29% achieved disease control. Paper-wide results and their limitations: Early dynamic changes in blood T cell clones, together with increased serum interferon-beta after radiation, were reported as the strongest predictors of response. After treatment with radiotherapy and ipilimumab, TCR clones that originated in tumors expanded in peripheral blood.

At least ten counts were recorded for this clone. The specificity of this receptor is unknown. No clone much larger than this one lies a single base away; base qualities are absent. Library generation was performed with the immunoSEQ multiplex PCR assay. Imported from immuneACCESS, the table was reduced by TCRdb to in-frame sequences with V and J called. These copies leave out some clones; in studies compared against another copy, an unresolved V gene accounts for under half, and the cause of the remainder is not known. For this sample the table gives about 76,000 clones, of which under 80% were detected only once. Over 20% of the sample is in the top ten clones. V is cut back by 6 bases and J by 3 bases, with 6 bases in the junction unmatched. The CDR3 goes from the cysteine to the phenylalanine over 14 residues. The kept DNA is CDR3 alone, 42 bases in frame from the first base. As encoded in the germline V gene, CDR1 is MDHEN while CDR2 is SYDVKM.

The study evaluated CTLA-4 blockade (ipilimumab) given together with focal radiation therapy in patients who had chemo-refractory metastatic non-small-cell lung cancer. The sequencing here drew on peripheral blood, taken from a patient treated with radiotherapy plus ipilimumab. This clonotype originated in a human donor with non-small cell lung cancer whose response to radiotherapy plus ipilimumab could not be evaluated. Some clones in this sample may be carry-over from other donors' samples. The rearranged segments are TRBV28 and TRBJ2-7; TRBD2 matches 9 bases in the middle. The DNA reads TGTGCCAGCAGCCAGCTAGCGGGGAACTACGAGCAGTACTTC. This yields the protein CASSQLAGNYEQYF.